The 4 T cell receptor beta chains listed next were all sequenced from one sample in a study of T cell responses to AZD1222 COVID-19 vaccine. Assay: immunoSEQ multiplex PCR; the TCRdb copy retains only in-frame clones and omits some. The table lists some 100,000 clones, more than 75% of them singletons, with approximately 17% in the top ten. Here the sequenced sample was peripheral blood, taken on day 0 of AZD1222 vaccination. These receptors were taken from an adult in good health.

V and J are TRBV11-3 and TRBJ2-1; 8 bases fit TRBD2. Germline V gene data show CDR1 as SGHNT and CDR2 as YENEEA. The CDR3 is made up of 15 amino acids. V lost 3 bases, J lost 3 bases, and 4 bases stayed unmatched. The CDR3 loop is CASSFLAGDYNEQFF. The CDR3 nucleotides read TGTGCCAGCAGCTTCCTAGCGGGCGACTACAATGAGCAGTTCTTC.

This chain connects TRBV4-2 to TRBJ2-7, with TRBD2 identical over 12 bases. The CDR3 loop spans 16 amino acids. Germline V gives CDR1 LGHNA, CDR2 YNFKEQ. With 3 bases clipped from V and 5 bases from J, the junction kept 8 bases outside the gene matches. CDR3 protein: CASSQDTGLAGNEQYF. In nucleotides, the CDR3 is TGTGCCAGCAGCCAGGATACAGGACTAGCGGGAAACGAGCAGTACTTC.

CDR3 nucleotides: TGTGCCAGCAGCCGTGGACTAGCGGTACCAAACATTCAGTACTTC. Its translation is CASSRGLAVPNIQYF. The chain joins TRBV5-8 to TRBJ2-4; 10 bases match TRBD2. Germline loops: CDR1 SGHTS, CDR2 YDEGEE. Trimming cost V 4 bases and J 6 bases; bases outside gene matches: 7. This CDR3 comprises 15 residues.

CDR3 sequence: CASSPRVSSDNEQFF. The CDR3, as DNA: TGTGCCAGCTCACCCCGGGTTAGTAGCGACAATGAGCAGTTCTTC. This sequence joins TRBV18 and TRBJ2-1; a possible D gene is TRBD2 (5 bases). Trimming took off 3 bases at V and 5 bases at J, with 14 bases between the two ends. This CDR3 has 15 residues. Germline loops: CDR1 KGHSH, CDR2 LQKENI. Together with reference TRBV18 and TRBJ2-1, the CDR3 gives the full variable domain: NAGVMQNPRHLVRRRGQEARLRCSPMKGHSHVYWYRQLPEEGLKFMVYLQKENIIDESGMPKERFSAEFPKEGPSILRIQQVVRGDSAAYFCASSPRVSSDNEQFFGPGTRLTVL.